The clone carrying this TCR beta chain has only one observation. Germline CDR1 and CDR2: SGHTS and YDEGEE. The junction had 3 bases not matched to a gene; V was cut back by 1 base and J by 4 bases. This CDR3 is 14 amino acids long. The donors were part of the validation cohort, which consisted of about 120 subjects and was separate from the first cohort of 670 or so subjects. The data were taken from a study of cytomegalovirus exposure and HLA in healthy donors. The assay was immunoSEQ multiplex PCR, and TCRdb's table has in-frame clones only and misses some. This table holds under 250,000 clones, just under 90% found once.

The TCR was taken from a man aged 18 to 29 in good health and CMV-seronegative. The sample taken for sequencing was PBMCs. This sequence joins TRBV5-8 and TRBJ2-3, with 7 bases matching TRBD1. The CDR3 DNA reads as TGTGCCAGCAGCTTGAACAGGGGTGCAGATACGCAGTATTTT. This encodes CASSLNRGADTQYF.